This record looks at one T cell receptor (beta chain) sequence and its context. This entry belongs to a study of blood T cell repertoires in COVID-19. Looking at the study overall: Whether acute or convalescent, the COVID-19 samples came from the United States, Italy and Spain. T cells, B-cell-depleted T cells, or PBMCs supplied cDNA or gDNA.

In germline, CDR1 is SNHLY, CDR2 FYNNEI. V lost 5 bases to trimming and J lost 9 bases; unmatched junction nucleotides: 2. There are 12 residues in the CDR3. Produced via immunoSEQ multiplex PCR; TCRdb's table is partial and in-frame only. This sample has 250,000 to 400,000 clones, with around 90% found just once. Material: peripheral blood. This chain connects TRBV2 to TRBJ2-1, with 9 nucleotides matching TRBD1. The sequence was collected from a man aged 50-60 years with active or convalescent COVID-19. In DNA form, the CDR3 reads TGTGCCAGCAGTACAGGGGGCAGTGAGCAGTTCTTC. Translating gives CASSTGGSEQFF.